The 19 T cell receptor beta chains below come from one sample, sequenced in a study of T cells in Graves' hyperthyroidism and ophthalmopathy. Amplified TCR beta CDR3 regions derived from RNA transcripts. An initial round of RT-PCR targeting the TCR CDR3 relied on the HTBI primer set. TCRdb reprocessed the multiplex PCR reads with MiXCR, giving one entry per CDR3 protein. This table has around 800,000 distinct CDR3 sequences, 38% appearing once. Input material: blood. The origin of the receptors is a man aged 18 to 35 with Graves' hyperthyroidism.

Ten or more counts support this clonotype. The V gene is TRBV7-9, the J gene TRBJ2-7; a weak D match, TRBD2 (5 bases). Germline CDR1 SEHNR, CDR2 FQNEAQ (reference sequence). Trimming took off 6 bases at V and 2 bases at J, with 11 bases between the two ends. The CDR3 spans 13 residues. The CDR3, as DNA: TGTGCCAGCAGGCCGCTCGGGGCCTACGAGCAGTACTTC. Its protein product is CASRPLGAYEQYF.

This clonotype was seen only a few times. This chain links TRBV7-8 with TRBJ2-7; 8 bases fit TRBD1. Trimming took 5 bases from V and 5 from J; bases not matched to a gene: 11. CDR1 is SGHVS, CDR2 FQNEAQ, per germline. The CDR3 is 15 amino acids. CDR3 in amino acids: CASSDSGQGTNEQYF. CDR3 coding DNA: TGTGCCAGCAGCGACTCCGGACAGGGAACGAACGAGCAGTACTTC.

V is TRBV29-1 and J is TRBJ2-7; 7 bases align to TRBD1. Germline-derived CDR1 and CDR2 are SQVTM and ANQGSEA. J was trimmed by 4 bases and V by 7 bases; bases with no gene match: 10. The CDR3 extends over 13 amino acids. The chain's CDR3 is CSDRPGTAYEQYF. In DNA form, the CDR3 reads TGCAGCGATAGACCCGGGACAGCATACGAGCAGTACTTC.

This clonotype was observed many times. The chain's CDR3 is CASSYPYRVDTEAFF. The CDR3 region has the DNA TGTGCCAGCAGCTACCCGTACAGGGTGGACACTGAAGCTTTCTTT. The chain is built from TRBV7-6 and TRBJ1-1; D is possibly TRBD1 (6 bases). Trimming took 4 bases from V and 3 from J, leaving 15 bases between them. The CDR3 sequence is 15 residues long. In germline, CDR1 is SGHVS, CDR2 FNYEAQ.

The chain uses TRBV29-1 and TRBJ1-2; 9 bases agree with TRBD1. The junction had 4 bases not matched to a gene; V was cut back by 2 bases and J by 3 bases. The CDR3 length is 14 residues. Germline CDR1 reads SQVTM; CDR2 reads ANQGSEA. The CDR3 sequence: CSVEWDRADYGYTF. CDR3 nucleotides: TGCAGCGTTGAATGGGACAGGGCGGACTATGGCTACACCTTC.

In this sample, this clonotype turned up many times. CDR3 region: CASRDSEQPQHF. CDR3 in DNA: TGCGCCAGCAGGGATTCAGAACAGCCCCAGCATTTT. The chain uses TRBV5-1 and TRBJ1-5; no firm D call. Per germline, CDR1 SGHRS and CDR2 YFSETQ. The CDR3 has 12 amino acids. Between the trimmed V and J ends, which lost 5 bases and 7 bases, there was a span of 10 bases.

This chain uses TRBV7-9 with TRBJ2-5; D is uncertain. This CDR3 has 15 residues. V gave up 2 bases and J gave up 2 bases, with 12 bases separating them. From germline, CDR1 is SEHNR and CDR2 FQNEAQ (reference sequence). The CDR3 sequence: CASSLRAASQETQYF. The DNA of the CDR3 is TGTGCCAGCAGCTTAAGGGCGGCCAGTCAAGAGACCCAGTACTTC. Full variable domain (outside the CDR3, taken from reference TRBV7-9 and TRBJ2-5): DTGVSQNPRHKITKRGQNVTFRCDPISEHNRLYWYRQTLGQGPEFLTYFQNEAQLEKSRLLSDRFSAERPKGSFSTLEIQRTEQGDSAMYLCASSLRAASQETQYFGPGTRLLVL.

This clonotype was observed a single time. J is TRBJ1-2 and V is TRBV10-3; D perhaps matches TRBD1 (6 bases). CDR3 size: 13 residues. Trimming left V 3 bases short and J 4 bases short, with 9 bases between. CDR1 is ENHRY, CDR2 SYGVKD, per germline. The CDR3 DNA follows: TGTGCCATCAGTGAAACAGGGTCCTATGGCTACACCTTC. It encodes CAISETGSYGYTF.

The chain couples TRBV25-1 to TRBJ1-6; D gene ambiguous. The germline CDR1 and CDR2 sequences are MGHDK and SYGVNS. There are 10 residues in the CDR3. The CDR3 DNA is TGTTCAGCAGATAATTCACCCCTCCACTTT. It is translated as CSADNSPLHF.

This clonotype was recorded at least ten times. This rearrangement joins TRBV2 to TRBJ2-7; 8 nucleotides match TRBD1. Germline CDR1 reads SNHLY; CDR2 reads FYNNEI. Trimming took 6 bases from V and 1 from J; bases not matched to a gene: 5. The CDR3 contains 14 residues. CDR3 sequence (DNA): TGTGCCAGCAGGGCGGACAGGGCTTCCTACGAGCAGTACTTC. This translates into CASRADRASYEQYF. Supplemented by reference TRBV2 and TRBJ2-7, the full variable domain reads EPEVTQTPSHQVTQMGQEVILRCVPISNHLYFYWYRQILGQKVEFLVSFYNNEISEKSEIFDDQFSVERPDGSNFTLKIRSTKLEDSAMYFCASRADRASYEQYFGPGTRLTVT.

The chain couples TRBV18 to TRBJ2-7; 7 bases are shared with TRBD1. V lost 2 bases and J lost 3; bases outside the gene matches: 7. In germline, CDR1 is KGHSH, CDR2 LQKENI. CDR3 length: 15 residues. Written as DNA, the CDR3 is TGTGCCAGCTCACCAGGTGGGGACAGATACTACGAGCAGTACTTC. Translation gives CASSPGGDRYYEQYF. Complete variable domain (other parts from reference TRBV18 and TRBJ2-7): NAGVMQNPRHLVRRRGQEARLRCSPMKGHSHVYWYRQLPEEGLKFMVYLQKENIIDESGMPKERFSAEFPKEGPSILRIQQVVRGDSAAYFCASSPGGDRYYEQYFGPGTRLTVT.

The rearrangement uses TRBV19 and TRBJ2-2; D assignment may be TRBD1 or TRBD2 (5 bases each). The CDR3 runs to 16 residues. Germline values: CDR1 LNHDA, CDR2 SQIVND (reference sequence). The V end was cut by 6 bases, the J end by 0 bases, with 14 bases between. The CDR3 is CASSLGVHANTGELFF. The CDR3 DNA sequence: TGTGCCAGTAGCTTGGGGGTACACGCGAACACCGGGGAGCTGTTTTTT.

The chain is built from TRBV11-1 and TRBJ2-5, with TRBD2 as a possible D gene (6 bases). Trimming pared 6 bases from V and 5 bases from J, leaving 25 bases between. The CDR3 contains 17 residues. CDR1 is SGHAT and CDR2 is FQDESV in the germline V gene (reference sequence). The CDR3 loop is CASRPPVGSGGTETQYF. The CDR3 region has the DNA TGTGCCAGCAGGCCTCCCGTCGGGTCCGGGGGTACGGAGACCCAGTACTTC.

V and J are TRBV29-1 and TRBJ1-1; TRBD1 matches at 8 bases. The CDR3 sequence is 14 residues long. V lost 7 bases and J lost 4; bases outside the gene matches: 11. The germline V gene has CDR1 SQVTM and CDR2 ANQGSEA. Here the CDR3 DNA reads TGCAGCGACCGGGACAGGCTCTGGGGCACTGAAGCTTTCTTT. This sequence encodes CSDRDRLWGTEAFF.

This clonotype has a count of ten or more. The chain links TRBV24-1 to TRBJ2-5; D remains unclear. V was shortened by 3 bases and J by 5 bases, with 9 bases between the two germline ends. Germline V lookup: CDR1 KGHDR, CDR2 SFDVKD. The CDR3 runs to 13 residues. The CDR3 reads CATSDPPGETQYF. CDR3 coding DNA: TGTGCCACCAGTGATCCCCCCGGGGAGACCCAGTACTTC.

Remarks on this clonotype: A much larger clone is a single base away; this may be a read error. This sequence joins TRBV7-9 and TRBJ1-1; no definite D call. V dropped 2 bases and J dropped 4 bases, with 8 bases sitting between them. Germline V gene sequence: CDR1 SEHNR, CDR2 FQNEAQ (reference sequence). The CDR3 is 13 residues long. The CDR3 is CASSLPQSTEAFF. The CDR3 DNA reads TGTGCCAGCAGCTTACCCCAGAGCACTGAAGCTTTCTTT.

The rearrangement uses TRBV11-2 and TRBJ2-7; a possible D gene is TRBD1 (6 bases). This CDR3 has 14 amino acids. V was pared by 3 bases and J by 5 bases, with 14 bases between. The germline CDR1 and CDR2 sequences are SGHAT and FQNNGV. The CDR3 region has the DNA TGTGCCAGCAGCTTCGGAACAGGGTACCACGAGCAGTACTTC. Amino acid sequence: CASSFGTGYHEQYF.

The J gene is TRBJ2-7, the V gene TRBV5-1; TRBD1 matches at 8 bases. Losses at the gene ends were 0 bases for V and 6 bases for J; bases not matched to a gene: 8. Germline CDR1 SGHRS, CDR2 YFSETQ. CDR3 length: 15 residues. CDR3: CASSLATGDLGEQYF. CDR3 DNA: TGCGCCAGCAGCTTGGCGACAGGGGATTTGGGCGAGCAGTACTTC.

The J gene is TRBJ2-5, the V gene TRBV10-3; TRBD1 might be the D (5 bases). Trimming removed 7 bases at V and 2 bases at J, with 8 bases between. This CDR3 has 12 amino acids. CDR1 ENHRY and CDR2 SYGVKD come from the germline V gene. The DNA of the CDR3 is TGTGCCATCAAGACAGAGCAAGAGACCCAGTACTTC. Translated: CAIKTEQETQYF.